This is a list of T cell receptor beta chains from one sample in a study of post-analysis software for immune sequencing data. TCRdb recomputed calls from the PCR reads with MiXCR, one row per CDR3 protein. Among hundreds of thousands of distinct CDR3 sequences, more than 50% were seen once, and the ten largest hold around 10%. The specimen was blood. These receptors all stem from a girl aged 2-15 years with multiple sclerosis. Each CDR3 is given with its conserved first and last residue. D genes are given only for firm matches. Clone size is stated in some rows and not others, as once, few, many or a class when expanded.

>TRBV29-1|TRBD2|TRBJ2-1|13|once
TGCAGCTCCCGCGGGACTAGCCTCAATGAGCAGTTCTTC
CSSRGTSLNEQFF
>TRBV20-1|TRBD1|TRBJ2-5|11|NA
TGCAGTGCTTACAGGGGCCATGAGCAGTACTTC
CSAYRGHEQYF
>TRBV9|TRBD1|TRBJ2-7|14|NA
TGTGCCAGCAGCGTAGGACAGGGTCCCTACGAGCAGTACTTC
CASSVGQGPYEQYF
>TRBV12-3/TRBV12-4|NA|TRBJ1-4|13|NA
TGTGCCAGCAGACAGGGAGGTGATGAAAAACTGTTTTTT
CASRQGGDEKLFF
>TRBV20-1|NA|TRBJ2-3|13|NA
TGCAGTGCTAGAGCCCCCGCAGCAGATACGCAGTATTTT
CSARAPAADTQYF
>TRBV5-1|TRBD2|TRBJ2-3|16|NA
TGCGCCAGCAGCCCTTGGGGAGGGAGTGGCACAGATACGCAGTATTTT
CASSPWGGSGTDTQYF
>TRBV5-1|TRBD2|TRBJ2-1|19|few
TGCGCCAGCAGCTTGAGTGCTAGCGGGAGGGCGACCTCCTACAATGAGCAGTTCTTC
CASSLSASGRATSYNEQFF
>TRBV7-6|NA|TRBJ2-1|18|once
TGTGCCAGCAGCCCAAGCCCCCTTGGTCTCCACACCTACAATGAGCGGTTCTTC
CASSPSPLGLHTYNERFF
>TRBV20-1|NA|TRBJ1-4|13|NA
TGCAGTGCTAGGAAGGGGGATAATGGAAAACTGTTTTTT
CSARKGDNGKLFF
>TRBV29-1|NA|TRBJ2-5|13|once
TGCAGCGTTGAGTACCGAGGCGAAGAGACCCAGTACTTC
CSVEYRGEETQYF
>TRBV7-8|NA|TRBJ1-2|13|NA
TGTGCCAGCAGCTTAGAGAAACACTATGGCTACACCTTC
CASSLEKHYGYTF
>TRBV20-1|NA|TRBJ1-1|14|few
TGCAGTGCTAGAGATGGCACAGTTAACACTGAAGCTTTCTTT
CSARDGTVNTEAFF
>TRBV27|NA|TRBJ2-1|14|NA
TGTGCCAGCAGTTTAACTAGTCGACGAGAGACCCAGTTCTTC
CASSLTSRRETQFF
>TRBV5-1|TRBD1|TRBJ1-1|13|once
TGCGCCAGCACCCGACAGGGGAACACTGAAGCTTTCTTT
CASTRQGNTEAFF
>TRBV5-1|NA|TRBJ2-6|17|NA
TGCGCCAGCAGCTTGGGGATTGACTTCTCTGGGGCCAACGTCCTGACTTTC
CASSLGIDFSGANVLTF
>TRBV12-3/TRBV12-4|NA|TRBJ2-5|14|NA
TGTGCCAGCAGTTGGGGACGAAGCCAAGAGACCCAGTACTTC
CASSWGRSQETQYF
>TRBV20-1|TRBD2|TRBJ2-7|14|NA
TGCAGTGCTCTGCCGGGACTAGCCGTGGACGAGCAGTACTTC
CSALPGLAVDEQYF
>TRBV12-3/TRBV12-4|TRBD2|TRBJ2-1|14|few
TGTGCCACCCTGCGCGGGGGGGGTTACAATGAGCAGTTCTTC
CATLRGGGYNEQFF
>TRBV6-5|TRBD1|TRBJ2-7|14|NA
TGTGCCAGCAGTTACTCGTTCAGGGGGCAAGAGCAGTACTTC
CASSYSFRGQEQYF
>TRBV10-3|NA|TRBJ2-7|13|NA
TGTGCCATCCAGGACCCGAGCTCCTACGAGCAGTACTTC
CAIQDPSSYEQYF
>TRBV5-1|NA|TRBJ2-2|12|few
TGCGCCAGCAGCTTCCCGACCGGGGAGCTGTTTTTT
CASSFPTGELFF
>TRBV10-3|NA|TRBJ2-3|15|NA
TGTGCCATCAGTGAACGGGCGGGTAGCACAGATACGCAGTATTTT
CAISERAGSTDTQYF
>TRBV5-1|TRBD2|TRBJ2-1|15|NA
TGCGCCAGCAGCGCCGGGACTAGCACCTACAATGAGCAGTTCTTC
CASSAGTSTYNEQFF
>TRBV11-2|NA|TRBJ2-1|13|few
TGTGCCAGCAGCGCGGACGGCTACAATGAGCAGTTCTTC
CASSADGYNEQFF
>TRBV12-3/TRBV12-4|TRBD1|TRBJ2-4|19|NA
TGTGCCAGCAGTTTAGGAGACAGGGAAGCACTTGGGACCAAAAACATTCAGTACTTC
CASSLGDREALGTKNIQYF
>TRBV29-1|TRBD2|TRBJ2-1|14|NA
TGCAGCGTTGAATCCAGCGGGGGCTTCTCGGAGCAGTTCTTC
CSVESSGGFSEQFF
>TRBV7-9|TRBD1|TRBJ1-3|14|NA
TGTGCCAGCAGCTACGACAGGGGGGGAAACACCATATATTTT
CASSYDRGGNTIYF
>TRBV9|NA|TRBJ2-1|14|NA
TGTGCCAGTAGCGTACATTCTACGTACAATGAGCAGTTCTTC
CASSVHSTYNEQFF
>TRBV20-1|TRBD2|TRBJ2-3|14|NA
TGCAGTGCCCTTAGCGGGATTATCGCAGATACGCAGTATTTT
CSALSGIIADTQYF
>TRBV5-5|TRBD1|TRBJ1-4|17|NA
TGTGCCAGCAGCTCTCTTACTACAGGGGGCAAGGGTGAAAAACTGTTTTTT
CASSSLTTGGKGEKLFF
>TRBV27|TRBD1|TRBJ2-1|13|NA
TGTGCCAGCAGTTTATCACAGGGGAATGGGCAGTTCTTC
CASSLSQGNGQFF
>TRBV3-1|NA|TRBJ2-1|15|NA
TGTGCCAGCAGCGAGGGGGCGGGAGGCACCAATGAGCAGTTCTTC
CASSEGAGGTNEQFF
>TRBV7-2|TRBD2|TRBJ2-1|13|NA
TGTGCCAGTAGCTCTAGCGGGGCATCTAGGAAGTTCTTC
CASSSSGASRKFF
>TRBV30|NA|TRBJ1-2|13|NA
TGTGCCTGGAATCGGGAGCCGGCCTATGGCTACACCTTC
CAWNREPAYGYTF
>TRBV10-2|TRBD1|TRBJ2-1|17|few
TGCGCCAGCAGTTCAGACAGGGGGTATATTTCCTACAATGAGCAGTTCTTC
CASSSDRGYISYNEQFF
>TRBV4-3|NA|TRBJ2-5|12|NA
TGCGCCAGCAGCCAAGTTATGGAGACCCAGTACTTC
CASSQVMETQYF
>TRBV6-4|TRBD2|TRBJ2-2|15|NA
TGTGCCAGCAGTGAGACTAGCCGAGGCACCGGGGAGCTGTTTTTT
CASSETSRGTGELFF
>TRBV6-6|NA|TRBJ2-5|16|NA
TGTGCCAGCAGTTACTATGCGGACACACCTCAAGAGACCCAGTACTTC
CASSYYADTPQETQYF